Sequencing of this T cell receptor (beta chain) was carried out in a study of T cells after yellow fever vaccination. Notes on the study in general: There was a possibility that FACS-sorted repertoires contained abundant clonotypes contaminating from the bulk population. Boosting was followed by the reappearance of most primary-vaccination clones (just under 98% CD4, around 90% CD8). Just a small share of clonotypes turned up in the CD4 compartment as well as the CD8 compartment. A weaker secondary response peaked on day 5, the primary on day 15.

Germline-derived CDR1 and CDR2 are DFQATT and SNEGSKA (reference sequence). CDR3 size: 13 residues. Germline trimming cut 6 bases from V and 4 bases from J; bases unmatched to any gene: 8. TCRdb processed the 5' RACE reads anew with MiXCR; each CDR3 protein has one entry. Here the sample spans tens of thousands of distinct CDR3 sequences, around 6.9% being singletons. With respect to this clonotype: The antigen is undetermined.

The sequences come from CD8+ T cells sorted from PBMCs, collected on the day of the first yellow fever vaccination. The J gene is TRBJ2-7, the V gene TRBV20-1, with 8 bases that match TRBD2. The sequence was collected from a man aged 18 to 29 who received the YFV17D yellow fever vaccine. The CDR3 coding sequence is TGCAGTGCCGGGGGGGCCCCGGATTACGAGCAGTACTTC. This sequence encodes CSAGGAPDYEQYF.